This T cell receptor (beta chain) was recovered during a study of siplizumab effects on memory and regulatory T cells. Study conclusions and caveats: For siplizumab cultures, the suppressive function of their proliferating Tregs was not confirmed.

On this clone: No antigen is known for it.

The CDR3 contains 13 residues. V was shortened by 4 bases and J by 7 bases, with 10 bases between the two germline ends. The germline V gene encodes CDR1 SGHAT and CDR2 FQNNGV. Only in-frame clones appear in the TCRdb table, and some are missing; sequencing was by immunoSEQ multiplex PCR. The sample carries 100,000 to 110,000 clones, 85% to 95% recorded once. The specimen sequenced was non-Treg CD4+ T cells sorted from blood. The clonotype originates from a human donor in good health. The chain has TRBV11-2 and TRBJ2-2; the D gene is possibly TRBD2 (5 bases). The CDR3 loop is CASSSFGSGELFF. CDR3 coding DNA: TGTGCCAGCAGCTCATTTGGGAGCGGGGAGCTGTTTTTT. The full variable domain, its missing parts supplied by reference TRBV11-2 and TRBJ2-2, is EAGVAQSPRYKIIEKRQSVAFWCNPISGHATLYWYQQILGQGPKLLIQFQNNGVVDDSQLPKDRFSAERLKGVDSTLKIQPAKLEDSAVYLCASSSFGSGELFFGEGSRLTVL.